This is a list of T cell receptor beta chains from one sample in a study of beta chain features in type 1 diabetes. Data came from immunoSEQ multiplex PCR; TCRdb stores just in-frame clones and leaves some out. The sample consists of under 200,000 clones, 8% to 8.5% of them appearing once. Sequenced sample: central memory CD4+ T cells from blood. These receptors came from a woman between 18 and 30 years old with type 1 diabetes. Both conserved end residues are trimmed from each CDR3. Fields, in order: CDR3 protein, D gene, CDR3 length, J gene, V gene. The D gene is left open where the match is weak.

CDR3 protein: RAGGRETQY; D gene: TRBD2; CDR3 length: 9; J gene: TRBJ2-5; V gene: TRBV29-1
CDR3 protein: ASSRTDSNTEAF; D gene: -; CDR3 length: 12; J gene: TRBJ1-1; V gene: TRBV19
CDR3 protein: ASSPGLGSQY; D gene: -; CDR3 length: 10; J gene: TRBJ2-5; V gene: TRBV7-2
CDR3 protein: ASSARLAASQETQY; D gene: TRBD2; CDR3 length: 14; J gene: TRBJ2-5; V gene: TRBV9
CDR3 protein: ASSLDPSGRTTSYEQY; D gene: TRBD2; CDR3 length: 16; J gene: TRBJ2-7; V gene: TRBV5-1
CDR3 protein: ASSPSVAEQY; D gene: -; CDR3 length: 10; J gene: TRBJ2-7; V gene: TRBV11-2
CDR3 protein: AINGGGDHSYNEQF; D gene: TRBD2; CDR3 length: 14; J gene: TRBJ2-1; V gene: TRBV10-3
CDR3 protein: ASSLWGAGASTDTQY; D gene: -; CDR3 length: 15; J gene: TRBJ2-3; V gene: TRBV5-1
CDR3 protein: ASSTSGSLETQY; D gene: TRBD2; CDR3 length: 12; J gene: TRBJ2-5; V gene: TRBV28
CDR3 protein: ASRDTLRETQY; D gene: -; CDR3 length: 11; J gene: TRBJ2-5; V gene: TRBV27
CDR3 protein: ASSLASSGGEQF; D gene: TRBD1; CDR3 length: 12; J gene: TRBJ2-1; V gene: TRBV5-4
CDR3 protein: ASSVDRAQPQH; D gene: TRBD1; CDR3 length: 11; J gene: TRBJ1-5; V gene: TRBV2
CDR3 protein: SGQQAETQY; D gene: -; CDR3 length: 9; J gene: TRBJ2-5; V gene: TRBV29-1
CDR3 protein: ASRRGPVETQY; D gene: -; CDR3 length: 11; J gene: -; V gene: TRBV13
CDR3 protein: SVGQETQY; D gene: -; CDR3 length: 8; J gene: TRBJ2-5; V gene: TRBV29-1
CDR3 protein: ASSLDPGNTEAF; D gene: -; CDR3 length: 12; J gene: TRBJ1-1; V gene: TRBV11-2
CDR3 protein: ASSGTGGRTGELF; D gene: TRBD1; CDR3 length: 13; J gene: TRBJ2-2; V gene: TRBV6-5
CDR3 protein: ASSQDTGRVTDTQY; D gene: -; CDR3 length: 14; J gene: TRBJ2-3; V gene: TRBV4-3
CDR3 protein: ASSFPGEDTQY; D gene: -; CDR3 length: 11; J gene: TRBJ2-3; V gene: TRBV5-4
CDR3 protein: ASSMGAIEETQY; D gene: -; CDR3 length: 12; J gene: TRBJ2-5; V gene: TRBV6-5
CDR3 protein: ATGDRGGQPQH; D gene: TRBD1; CDR3 length: 11; J gene: TRBJ1-5; V gene: TRBV6-6
CDR3 protein: ASSLGGLANSGELF; D gene: TRBD2; CDR3 length: 14; J gene: TRBJ2-2; V gene: TRBV5-4
CDR3 protein: SVPKSTEAF; D gene: -; CDR3 length: 9; J gene: TRBJ1-1; V gene: TRBV29-1
CDR3 protein: SVEGDSGIQRF; D gene: TRBD2; CDR3 length: 11; J gene: TRBJ2-1; V gene: TRBV29-1
CDR3 protein: ASRPSGDLNTGELF; D gene: TRBD2; CDR3 length: 14; J gene: TRBJ2-2; V gene: TRBV9
CDR3 protein: ASSPAPPVGNQPQH; D gene: -; CDR3 length: 14; J gene: TRBJ1-5; V gene: TRBV4-1
CDR3 protein: ASSLFQETQY; D gene: -; CDR3 length: 10; J gene: TRBJ2-5; V gene: TRBV9
CDR3 protein: ASSQDRASSQPQH; D gene: TRBD1; CDR3 length: 13; J gene: TRBJ1-5; V gene: TRBV7-2
CDR3 protein: ASSPDWSSYEQY; D gene: -; CDR3 length: 12; J gene: TRBJ2-7; V gene: TRBV5-4
CDR3 protein: ASSPGTSRYNEQF; D gene: TRBD2; CDR3 length: 13; J gene: TRBJ2-1; V gene: TRBV28
CDR3 protein: ASSLAGNRHEQY; D gene: TRBD2; CDR3 length: 12; J gene: TRBJ2-7; V gene: TRBV5-1
CDR3 protein: ASSVEIGPGYEQY; D gene: -; CDR3 length: 13; J gene: -; V gene: TRBV9